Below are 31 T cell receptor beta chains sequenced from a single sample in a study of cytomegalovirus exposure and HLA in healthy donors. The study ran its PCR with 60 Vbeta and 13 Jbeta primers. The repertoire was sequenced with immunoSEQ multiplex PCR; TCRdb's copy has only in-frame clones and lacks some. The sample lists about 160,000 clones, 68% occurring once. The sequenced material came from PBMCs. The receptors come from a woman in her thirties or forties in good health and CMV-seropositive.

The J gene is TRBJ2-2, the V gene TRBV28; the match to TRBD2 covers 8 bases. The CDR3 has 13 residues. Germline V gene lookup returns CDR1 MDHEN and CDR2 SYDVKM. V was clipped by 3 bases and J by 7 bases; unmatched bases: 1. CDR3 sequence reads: CASSLAGGGELFF. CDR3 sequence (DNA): TGTGCCAGCAGTTTGGCGGGAGGCGGGGAGCTGTTTTTT.

The CDR3 here is CASSEATGGYQPQHF. In DNA, the CDR3 is TGTGCCAGCAGTGAAGCGACGGGAGGCTATCAGCCCCAGCATTTT. The chain is built from TRBV2 and TRBJ1-5; D gene uncertain. CDR3 length: 15 residues. With 0 bases removed from V and 5 bases from J, the gap between germline ends came to 11 bases. The germline V gene encodes CDR1 SNHLY and CDR2 FYNNEI. Variable domain in full (rest from reference TRBV2 and TRBJ1-5): EPEVTQTPSHQVTQMGQEVILRCVPISNHLYFYWYRQILGQKVEFLVSFYNNEISEKSEIFDDQFSVERPDGSNFTLKIRSTKLEDSAMYFCASSEATGGYQPQHFGDGTRLSIL.

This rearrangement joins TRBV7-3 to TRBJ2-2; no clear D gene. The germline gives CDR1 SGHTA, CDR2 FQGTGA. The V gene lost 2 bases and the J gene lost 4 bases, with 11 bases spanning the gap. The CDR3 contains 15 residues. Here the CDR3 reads CASSLSVGPTGELFF. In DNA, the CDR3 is TGTGCCAGCAGCTTATCAGTGGGCCCCACCGGGGAGCTGTTTTTT.

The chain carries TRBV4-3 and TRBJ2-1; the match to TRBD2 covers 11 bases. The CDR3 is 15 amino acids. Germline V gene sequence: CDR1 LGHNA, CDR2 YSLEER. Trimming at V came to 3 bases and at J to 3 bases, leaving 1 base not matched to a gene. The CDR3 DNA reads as TGCGCCAGCAGCCACGGGACTAGCGGCTACAATGAGCAGTTCTTC. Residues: CASSHGTSGYNEQFF.

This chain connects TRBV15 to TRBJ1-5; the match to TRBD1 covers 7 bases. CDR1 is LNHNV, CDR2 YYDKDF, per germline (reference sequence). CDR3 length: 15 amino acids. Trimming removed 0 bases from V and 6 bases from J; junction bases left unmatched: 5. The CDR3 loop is CATSRDRAGGQPQHF. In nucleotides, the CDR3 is TGTGCCACCAGCAGAGATAGGGCAGGGGGTCAGCCCCAGCATTTT.

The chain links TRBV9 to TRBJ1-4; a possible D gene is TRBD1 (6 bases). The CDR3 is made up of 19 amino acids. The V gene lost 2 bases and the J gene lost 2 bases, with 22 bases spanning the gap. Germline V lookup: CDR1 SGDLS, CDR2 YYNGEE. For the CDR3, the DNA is TGTGCCAGCAGCGTGGGGTCGGGGTCAGGGGAAGCCACTAATGAAAAACTGTTTTTT. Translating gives CASSVGSGSGEATNEKLFF. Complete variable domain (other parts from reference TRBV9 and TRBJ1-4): DSGVTQTPKHLITATGQRVTLRCSPRSGDLSVYWYQQSLDQGLQFLIQYYNGEERAKGNILERFSAQQFPDLHSELNLSSLELGDSALYFCASSVGSGSGEATNEKLFFGSGTQLSVL.

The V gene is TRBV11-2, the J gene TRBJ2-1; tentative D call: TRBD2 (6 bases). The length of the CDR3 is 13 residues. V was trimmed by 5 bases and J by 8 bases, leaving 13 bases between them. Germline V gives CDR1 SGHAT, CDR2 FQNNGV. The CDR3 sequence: CASSARLGDEQFF. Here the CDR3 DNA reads TGTGCCAGCAGCGCACGACTAGGCGATGAGCAGTTCTTC.

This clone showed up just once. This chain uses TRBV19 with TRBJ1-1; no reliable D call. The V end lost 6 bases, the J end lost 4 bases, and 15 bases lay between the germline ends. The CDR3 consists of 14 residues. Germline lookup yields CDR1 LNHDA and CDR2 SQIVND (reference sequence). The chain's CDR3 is CASRLSNRGTEAFF. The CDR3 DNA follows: TGTGCCAGTAGGCTATCAAACCGGGGCACTGAAGCTTTCTTT.

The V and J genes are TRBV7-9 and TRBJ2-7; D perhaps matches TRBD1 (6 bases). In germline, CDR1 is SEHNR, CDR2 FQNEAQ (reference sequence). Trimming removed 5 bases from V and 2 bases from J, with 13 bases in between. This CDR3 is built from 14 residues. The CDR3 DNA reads TGTGCCAGCAGCCGGGACAAAGTCCCCTACGAGCAGTACTTC. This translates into CASSRDKVPYEQYF.

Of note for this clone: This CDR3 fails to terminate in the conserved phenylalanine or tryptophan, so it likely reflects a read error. DNA for the CDR3: TGTGCCAGCAGTTCCACTGCCGAGACAGGATTCTATGGCTACACCCTC. This gives the protein CASSSTAETGFYGYTL. The genes are TRBV6-5 and TRBJ1-2; a weak D match, TRBD1 (6 bases). Deletions cut 4 bases from V and 4 bases from J, with 19 bases between. The CDR3 runs 16 residues. Germline V CDR1 and CDR2: MNHEY, SVGAGI.

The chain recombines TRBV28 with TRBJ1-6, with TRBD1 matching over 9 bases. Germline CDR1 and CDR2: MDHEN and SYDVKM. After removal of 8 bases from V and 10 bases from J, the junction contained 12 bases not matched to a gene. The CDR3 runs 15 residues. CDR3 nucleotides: TGTGCCAGCGGCCTCCTCGGGACAGGGAGGTCACCCCTCCACTTT. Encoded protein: CASGLLGTGRSPLHF.

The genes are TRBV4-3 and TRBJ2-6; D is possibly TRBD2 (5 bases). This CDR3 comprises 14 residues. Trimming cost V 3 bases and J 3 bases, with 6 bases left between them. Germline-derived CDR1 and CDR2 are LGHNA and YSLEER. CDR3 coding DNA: TGCGCCAGCAGCCATCGGGGTGGGGCCAACGTCCTGACTTTC. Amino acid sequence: CASSHRGGANVLTF.

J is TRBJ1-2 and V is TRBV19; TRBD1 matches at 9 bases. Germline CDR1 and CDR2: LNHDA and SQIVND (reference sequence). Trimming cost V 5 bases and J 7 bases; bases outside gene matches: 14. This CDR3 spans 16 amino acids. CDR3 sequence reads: CASSPRLGQGSTGYTF. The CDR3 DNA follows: TGTGCCAGTAGTCCCCGCCTGGGACAGGGCAGTACTGGCTACACCTTC.

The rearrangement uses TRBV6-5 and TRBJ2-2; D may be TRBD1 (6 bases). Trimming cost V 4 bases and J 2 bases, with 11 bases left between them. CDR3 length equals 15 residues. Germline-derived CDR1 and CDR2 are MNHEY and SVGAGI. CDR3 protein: CASSSYRENTGELFF. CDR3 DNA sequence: TGTGCCAGCAGTTCGTACAGGGAAAACACCGGGGAGCTGTTTTTT.

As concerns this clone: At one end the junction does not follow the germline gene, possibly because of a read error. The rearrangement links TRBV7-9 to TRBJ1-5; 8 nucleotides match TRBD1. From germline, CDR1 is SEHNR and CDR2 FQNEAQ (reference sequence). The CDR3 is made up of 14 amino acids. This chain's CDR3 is CASSASTGDQPQNF. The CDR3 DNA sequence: TGTGCCAGCAGCGCTTCGACAGGGGATCAGCCCCAGAATTTT.

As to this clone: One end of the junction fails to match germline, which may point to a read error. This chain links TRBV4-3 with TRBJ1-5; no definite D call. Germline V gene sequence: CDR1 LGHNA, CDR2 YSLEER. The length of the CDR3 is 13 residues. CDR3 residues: CASSQRGSQPQNF. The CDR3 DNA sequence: TGCGCCAGCAGCCAACGGGGTAGTCAGCCCCAGAATTTT.

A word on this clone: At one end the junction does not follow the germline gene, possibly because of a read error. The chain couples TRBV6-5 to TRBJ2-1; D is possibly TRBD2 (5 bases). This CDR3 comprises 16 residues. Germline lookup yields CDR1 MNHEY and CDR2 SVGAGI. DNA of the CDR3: TGTGCCAGCAGTTACGCCCCGGCGGGCACCTACAATGGGCAGTTCTTC. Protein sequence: CASSYAPAGTYNGQFF.

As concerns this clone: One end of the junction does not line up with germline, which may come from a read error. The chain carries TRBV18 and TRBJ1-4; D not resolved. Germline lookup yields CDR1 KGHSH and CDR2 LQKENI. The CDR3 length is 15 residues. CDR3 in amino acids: CASSIGRTTNEKLFF. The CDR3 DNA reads TGTGCCAGCTCTATCGGGAGAACAACAAATGAAAAACTGTTTTTT.

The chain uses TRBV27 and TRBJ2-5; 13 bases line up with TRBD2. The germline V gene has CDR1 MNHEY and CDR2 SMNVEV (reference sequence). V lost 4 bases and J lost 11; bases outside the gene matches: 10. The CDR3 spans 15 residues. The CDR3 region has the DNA TGTGCCAGCAGTTCAACTAGCGGGGGGGCCGGGGAGCAGTACTTC. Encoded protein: CASSSTSGGAGEQYF.

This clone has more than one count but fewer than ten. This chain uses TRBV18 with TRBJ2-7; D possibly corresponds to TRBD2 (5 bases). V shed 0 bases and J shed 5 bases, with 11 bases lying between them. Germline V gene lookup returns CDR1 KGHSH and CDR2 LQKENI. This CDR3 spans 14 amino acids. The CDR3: CASSPPGSRDEQYF. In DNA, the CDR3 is TGTGCCAGCTCACCACCGGGCTCGAGGGACGAGCAGTACTTC.

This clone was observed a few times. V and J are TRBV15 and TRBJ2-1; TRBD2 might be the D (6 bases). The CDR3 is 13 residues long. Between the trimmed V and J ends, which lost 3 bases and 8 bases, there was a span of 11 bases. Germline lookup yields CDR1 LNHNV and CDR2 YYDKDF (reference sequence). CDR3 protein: CATSRDGGDEQFF. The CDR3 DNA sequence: TGTGCCACCAGCAGGGACGGAGGGGATGAGCAGTTCTTC.

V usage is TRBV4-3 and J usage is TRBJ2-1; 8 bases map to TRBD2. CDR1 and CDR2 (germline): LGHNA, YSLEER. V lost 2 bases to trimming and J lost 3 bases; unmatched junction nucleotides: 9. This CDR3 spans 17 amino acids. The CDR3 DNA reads TGCGCCAGCAGCCAAACTAGCGGATCCGTGGACTACAATGAGCAGTTCTTC. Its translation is CASSQTSGSVDYNEQFF.

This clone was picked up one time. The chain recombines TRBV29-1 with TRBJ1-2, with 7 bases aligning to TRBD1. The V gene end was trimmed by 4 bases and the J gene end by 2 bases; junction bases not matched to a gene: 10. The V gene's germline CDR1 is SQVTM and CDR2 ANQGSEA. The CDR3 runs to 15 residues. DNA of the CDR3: TGCAGCGTTGTTAGTCAGGGGGGACTCAACTATGGCTACACCTTC. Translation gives CSVVSQGGLNYGYTF.

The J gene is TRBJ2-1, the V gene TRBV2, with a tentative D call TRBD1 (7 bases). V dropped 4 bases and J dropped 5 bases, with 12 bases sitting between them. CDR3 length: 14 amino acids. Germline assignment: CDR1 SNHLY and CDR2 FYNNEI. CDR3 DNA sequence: TGTGCCAGCAGTGGCCAGGGGGGCCACAATGAGCAGTTCTTC. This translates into CASSGQGGHNEQFF.

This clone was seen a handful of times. CDR3 sequence: CASSLARPTDTQYF. Here the CDR3 DNA reads TGCGCCAGCAGCTTGGCTAGGCCCACAGATACGCAGTATTTT. The chain carries TRBV5-1 and TRBJ2-3; no clear D gene. Germline CDR1 and CDR2: SGHRS and YFSETQ. CDR3 length: 14 residues. The ends were cut back, 0 bases at V and 2 bases at J, with 7 bases in the middle.

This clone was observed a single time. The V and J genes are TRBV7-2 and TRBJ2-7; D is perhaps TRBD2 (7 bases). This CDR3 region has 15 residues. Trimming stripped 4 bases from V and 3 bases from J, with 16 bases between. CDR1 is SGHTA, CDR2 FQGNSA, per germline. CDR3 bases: TGTGCCAGCAGCTCTCCCGGCGGGGGCGTCTACGAGCAGTACTTC. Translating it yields CASSSPGGGVYEQYF.

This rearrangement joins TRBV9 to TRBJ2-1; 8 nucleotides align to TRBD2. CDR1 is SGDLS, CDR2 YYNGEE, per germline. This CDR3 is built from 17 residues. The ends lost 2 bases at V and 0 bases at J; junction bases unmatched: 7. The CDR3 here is CASSVSILAASYNEQFF. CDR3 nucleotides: TGTGCCAGCAGCGTTTCTATACTAGCGGCCTCCTACAATGAGCAGTTCTTC.

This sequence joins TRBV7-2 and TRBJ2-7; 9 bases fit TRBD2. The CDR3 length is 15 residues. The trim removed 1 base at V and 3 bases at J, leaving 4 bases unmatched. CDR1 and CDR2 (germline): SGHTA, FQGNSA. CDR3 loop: CASSLEAGGRYEQYF. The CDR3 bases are TGTGCCAGCAGCTTAGAAGCGGGGGGCCGCTACGAGCAGTACTTC.

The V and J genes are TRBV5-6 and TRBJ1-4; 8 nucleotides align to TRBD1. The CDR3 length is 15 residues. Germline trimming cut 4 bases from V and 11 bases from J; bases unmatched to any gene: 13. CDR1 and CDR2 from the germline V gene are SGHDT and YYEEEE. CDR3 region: CASSLRTGISFKLFF. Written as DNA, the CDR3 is TGTGCCAGCAGCCTGAGGACAGGGATCTCGTTTAAACTGTTTTTT. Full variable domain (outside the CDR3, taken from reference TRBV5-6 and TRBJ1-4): DAGVTQSPTHLIKTRGQQVTLRCSPKSGHDTVSWYQQALGQGPQFIFQYYEEEERQRGNFPDRFSGHQFPNYSSELNVNALLLGDSALYLCASSLRTGISFKLFFGSGTQLSVL.

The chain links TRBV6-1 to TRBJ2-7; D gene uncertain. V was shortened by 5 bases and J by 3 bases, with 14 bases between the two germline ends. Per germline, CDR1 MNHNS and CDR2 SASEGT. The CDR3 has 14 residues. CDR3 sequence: CASSKRDTLYEQYF. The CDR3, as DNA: TGTGCCAGCAGTAAACGCGACACACTCTACGAGCAGTACTTC.

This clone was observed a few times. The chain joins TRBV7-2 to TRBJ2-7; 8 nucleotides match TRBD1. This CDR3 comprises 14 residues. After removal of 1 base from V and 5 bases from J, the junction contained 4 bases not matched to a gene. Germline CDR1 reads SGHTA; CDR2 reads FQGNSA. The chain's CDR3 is CASSLGQGAHEQYF. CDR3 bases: TGTGCCAGCAGCTTAGGGCAGGGGGCGCACGAGCAGTACTTC.